The 10 T cell receptor beta chains given below trace back to one sample, sequenced in a study of regulatory T cells in long-lasting Graves disease. Sequencing libraries for TCR beta were prepared with iRepertoire HTBI primers and Arm-PCR of CDR3 regions. TCRdb itself ran the multiplex PCR reads through MiXCR, one entry per CDR3 protein. Among over 500,000 distinct CDR3 sequences listed, 15% to 20% were seen once. This sample's time point: newly diagnosed GD, antithyroid drugs for less than 3 months. TCR sequences were obtained from RNA taken from PBMCs. This same sample was also taken into another study, of T cells in Graves' hyperthyroidism and ophthalmopathy.

The starting material was peripheral blood mononuclear cells (PBMCs), obtained at new diagnosis, from a patient treated with antithyroid drugs. The origin of the receptors is a woman under 40 with Graves disease.

The chain is built from TRBV10-3 and TRBJ1-5, with D perhaps matching TRBD1 (5 bases). The CDR3 totals 13 residues. V lost 6 bases and J lost 5, with 11 bases in between. Germline CDR1 and CDR2: ENHRY and SYGVKD. The CDR3 bases are TGTGCCATCAGCCGGGGGGAGGATCAGCCCCAGCATTTT. It is translated as CAISRGEDQPQHF.

There are many counts of this clonotype. The V and J genes are TRBV6-1 and TRBJ2-7, with D uncertain. V was cut by 5 bases and J by 2 bases, with 10 bases left in between. The CDR3 sequence is 13 residues long. Germline lookup yields CDR1 MNHNS and CDR2 SASEGT. CDR3 nucleotides: TGTGCCAGCAGTCCCTGGCCTACCTACGAGCAGTACTTC. Amino acids: CASSPWPTYEQYF.

This clonotype was observed a handful of times. The V gene is TRBV30, the J gene TRBJ2-2, with D unresolved. Looked up from germline, CDR1 is GTSNPN and CDR2 is SVGIG (reference sequence). The V and J ends lost 3 bases and 2 bases respectively, with 7 bases between them. CDR3 length equals 13 residues. The CDR3 DNA sequence: TGTGCCTGGAGGAGAGGAAACACCGGGGAGCTGTTTTTT. This translates into CAWRRGNTGELFF.

This clonotype was seen many times. V is TRBV27 and J is TRBJ1-4, with 7 bases identical to TRBD1. The ends lost 5 bases at V and 1 base at J; junction bases unmatched: 4. The CDR3 consists of 15 residues. Germline V gene sequence: CDR1 MNHEY, CDR2 SMNVEV (reference sequence). Here the CDR3 reads CASSLRQGTNEKLFF. The DNA for the CDR3 is TGTGCCAGCAGTCTCAGACAGGGAACTAATGAAAAACTGTTTTTT.

This clonotype was seen at least ten times. The J gene is TRBJ1-1, the V gene TRBV11-2, with 8 bases that match TRBD1. Germline trimming cut 4 bases from V and 6 bases from J; bases unmatched to any gene: 10. The CDR3 has 15 residues. Germline-derived CDR1 and CDR2 are SGHAT and FQNNGV. This CDR3 reads CASSSLRSRGPEAFF. The CDR3 DNA reads as TGTGCCAGCAGCTCCCTAAGGAGCAGGGGGCCTGAAGCTTTCTTT.

This clonotype was detected many times. The gene calls are TRBV28 and TRBJ2-5; tentative D call: TRBD2 (5 bases). Germline CDR1 and CDR2: MDHEN and SYDVKM. The CDR3 has 15 amino acids. Trimming left V 5 bases short and J 5 bases short, with 18 bases between. CDR3 nucleotides: TGTGCCAGCAGTCCCTCGGTCGGAGGCGGGGAGACCCAGTACTTC. It specifies CASSPSVGGGETQYF.

This clonotype was detected only once. The chain employs TRBV6-6 and TRBJ1-2, with a possible D match to TRBD1 (5 bases). The length of the CDR3 is 16 residues. Trimming removed 0 bases from V and 8 bases from J, with 19 bases in between. CDR1 MNHNY and CDR2 SVGAGI come from the germline V gene (reference sequence). The CDR3 DNA sequence: TGTGCCAGCAGTTACTCGATTGTGGGGGGAATGGAGGGCTACACCTTC. Its translation: CASSYSIVGGMEGYTF.

The CDR3 DNA reads TGTGCCAGCAGCCCACTTGGAGGATCGTATGGCTACACCTTC. It translates to CASSPLGGSYGYTF. The gene calls are TRBV7-8 and TRBJ1-2; D is ambiguous. Trimming took 5 bases from V and 5 from J, leaving 15 bases between them. The CDR3 runs 14 residues. Germline V gene sequence: CDR1 SGHVS, CDR2 FQNEAQ.

The table lists this clonotype with a few counts. The V gene is TRBV7-9, the J gene TRBJ2-1; D gene unclear. This CDR3 has 15 residues. Looked up from germline, CDR1 is SEHNR and CDR2 is FQNEAQ (reference sequence). V lost 5 bases, J lost 3 bases, and 14 bases lay in between. This CDR3 reads CASSPRTSIYNEQFF. The CDR3 DNA reads TGTGCCAGCAGCCCTAGGACGAGTATCTACAATGAGCAGTTCTTC.

The chain recombines TRBV6-1 with TRBJ2-7; 11 positions agree with TRBD2. The V gene end was trimmed by 6 bases and the J gene end by 0 bases; junction bases not matched to a gene: 4. Germline V gene data show CDR1 as MNHNS and CDR2 as SASEGT. There are 15 residues in the CDR3. The DNA for the CDR3 is TGTGCCAGCAGGGGTGGACTAGCGGGCTCCTACGAGCAGTACTTC. It specifies CASRGGLAGSYEQYF.